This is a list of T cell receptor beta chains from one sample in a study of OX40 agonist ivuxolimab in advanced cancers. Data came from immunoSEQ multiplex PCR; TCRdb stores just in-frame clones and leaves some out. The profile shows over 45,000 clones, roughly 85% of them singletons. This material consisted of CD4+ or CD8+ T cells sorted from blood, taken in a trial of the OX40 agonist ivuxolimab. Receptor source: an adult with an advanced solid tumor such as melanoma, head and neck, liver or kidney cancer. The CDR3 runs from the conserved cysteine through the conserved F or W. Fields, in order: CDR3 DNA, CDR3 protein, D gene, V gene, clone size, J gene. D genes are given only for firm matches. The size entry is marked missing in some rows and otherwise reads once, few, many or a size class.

CDR3 DNA: TGTGCCAGCAGCCTTTGGACGGTCCGGAATGAGCAGTTCTTC
CDR3 protein: CASSLWTVRNEQFF
D gene: -
V gene: TRBV7-9
clone size: -
J gene: TRBJ2-1

CDR3 DNA: TGTGCCACCAGCAGAGATTTTGACACCGGGGAGCTGTTTTTT
CDR3 protein: CATSRDFDTGELFF
D gene: -
V gene: TRBV15
clone size: -
J gene: TRBJ2-2

CDR3 DNA: TGTGCCAGCAGTGGGACTAGCGGGGTGTGGGCAGATACGCAGTATTTT
CDR3 protein: CASSGTSGVWADTQYF
D gene: TRBD2
V gene: TRBV6-1
clone size: -
J gene: TRBJ2-3

CDR3 DNA: TGCAGCGGCGGACAGGGCACCTACGAGCAGTACTTC
CDR3 protein: CSGGQGTYEQYF
D gene: TRBD1
V gene: TRBV29-1
clone size: -
J gene: TRBJ2-7

CDR3 DNA: TGTGCCAGCAGTGAAGAGGGAGTGGGACGCTCCTACGAGCAGTACTTC
CDR3 protein: CASSEEGVGRSYEQYF
D gene: -
V gene: TRBV6-1
clone size: -
J gene: TRBJ2-7

CDR3 DNA: TGTGCCAGCTCACCGCAAGCCCTTTTGGACACCTATAGCCATGGCTACACCTTC
CDR3 protein: CASSPQALLDTYSHGYTF
D gene: -
V gene: TRBV18
clone size: -
J gene: TRBJ1-2

CDR3 DNA: TGTGCCAGCAGTTTGATGCGGGCGGTGGGAGCTTTCTTT
CDR3 protein: CASSLMRAVGAFF
D gene: -
V gene: TRBV28
clone size: -
J gene: TRBJ1-1

CDR3 DNA: TGCGCCAGCAGCTTAGGACTGATGGGCGGGAGAACCCACAATGAGCAGTTCTTC
CDR3 protein: CASSLGLMGGRTHNEQFF
D gene: TRBD2
V gene: TRBV5-1
clone size: -
J gene: TRBJ2-1

CDR3 DNA: TGTGCCAGCAGTTCCCCGGGGTCGACAGGGTCGAACTATGGCTACACCTTC
CDR3 protein: CASSSPGSTGSNYGYTF
D gene: TRBD1
V gene: TRBV28
clone size: -
J gene: TRBJ1-2

CDR3 DNA: TGTGCCAGCAGCCCTCGACAGGGGGCGAACACCGGGGAGCTGTTTTTT
CDR3 protein: CASSPRQGANTGELFF
D gene: TRBD1
V gene: TRBV11-2
clone size: -
J gene: TRBJ2-2

CDR3 DNA: TGTGCCAGCAGTTTCCAGGGGCGGAACACCATATATTTT
CDR3 protein: CASSFQGRNTIYF
D gene: -
V gene: TRBV14
clone size: -
J gene: TRBJ1-3

CDR3 DNA: TGTGCCAGCCGGCTAGCGGAGCCTAGAGATACGCAGTATTTT
CDR3 protein: CASRLAEPRDTQYF
D gene: TRBD2
V gene: TRBV11-2
clone size: -
J gene: TRBJ2-3

CDR3 DNA: TGTGCCAGTAGTATTGCAGGGGATCAGCCCCAGCATTTT
CDR3 protein: CASSIAGDQPQHF
D gene: -
V gene: TRBV19
clone size: few
J gene: TRBJ1-5

CDR3 DNA: TGTGCCAGCAACCCCGGGCCCCACGCCGGGGGCTACACCTTC
CDR3 protein: CASNPGPHAGGYTF
D gene: -
V gene: TRBV7-2
clone size: -
J gene: TRBJ1-2

CDR3 DNA: TGTGCTAGTGGTTTGGGCGGGACAGGTTTTTACAATGAGCAGTTCTTC
CDR3 protein: CASGLGGTGFYNEQFF
D gene: TRBD1
V gene: TRBV12-5
clone size: -
J gene: TRBJ2-1

CDR3 DNA: TGTGCCAGCAGTCCTTTGCTCTACGAGCAGTACTTC
CDR3 protein: CASSPLLYEQYF
D gene: -
V gene: TRBV28
clone size: -
J gene: TRBJ2-7

CDR3 DNA: TGTGCCAGCAGCTTAGCGGGGACTAGCGGGAGCGAGCAGTACTTC
CDR3 protein: CASSLAGTSGSEQYF
D gene: TRBD2
V gene: TRBV7-9
clone size: once
J gene: TRBJ2-7

CDR3 DNA: TGCGCCAGCAGCCCAGGGAACGGCCCGAACACTGAAGCTTTCTTT
CDR3 protein: CASSPGNGPNTEAFF
D gene: -
V gene: TRBV4-1
clone size: -
J gene: TRBJ1-1

CDR3 DNA: TGTGCCAGCAGTTTATTTTACGAGCAGTACTTC
CDR3 protein: CASSLFYEQYF
D gene: -
V gene: TRBV28
clone size: -
J gene: TRBJ2-7

CDR3 DNA: TGTGCCAGCTCACGGACAGGGGTAAACAATGAGCAGTTCTTC
CDR3 protein: CASSRTGVNNEQFF
D gene: TRBD1
V gene: TRBV18
clone size: once
J gene: TRBJ2-1

CDR3 DNA: TGCGCCAGCACGGGACAGGCCGGAACCGGGGAGCTGTTTTTT
CDR3 protein: CASTGQAGTGELFF
D gene: TRBD1
V gene: TRBV10-1
clone size: -
J gene: TRBJ2-2

CDR3 DNA: TGTGCCTGGATGTTTGAAGGGGGAGGTTCACCCCTCCACTTT
CDR3 protein: CAWMFEGGGSPLHF
D gene: -
V gene: TRBV30
clone size: -
J gene: TRBJ1-6